Below, 20 T cell receptor beta chains from the same sample are listed, as sequenced in a study of T cell changes during pregnancy in multiple sclerosis. Sequencing used immunoSEQ multiplex PCR; TCRdb keeps in-frame clones, though not all of them. The table includes 70,000 to 100,000 clones, 80% to 95% detected once. The specimen comprised peripheral blood, sampled in the first trimester of pregnancy. The receptors were gathered from a female donor with multiple sclerosis, enrolled in a pregnancy study.

J is TRBJ1-6 and V is TRBV27; 7 bases map to TRBD1. This CDR3 spans 14 amino acids. The junction had 6 bases not matched to a gene; V was cut back by 6 bases and J by 7 bases. From germline, CDR1 is MNHEY and CDR2 SMNVEV (reference sequence). CDR3: CASSLQGNNSPLHF. The CDR3 coding sequence is TGTGCCAGCAGCTTACAGGGGAACAATTCACCCCTCCACTTT.

The CDR3 coding sequence is TGTGCCACCACGAACACCGGGGAGCTGTTTTTT. This codes for CATTNTGELFF. The rearrangement joins TRBV5-4 to TRBJ2-2; D remains unclear. The CDR3 contains 11 residues. The V gene lost 9 bases and the J gene lost 0 bases, with 3 bases spanning the gap. The germline V gene has CDR1 SGHNT and CDR2 YYREEE (reference sequence).

This clone has only one observation. This chain connects TRBV10-3 to TRBJ1-6; TRBD1 matches at 9 bases. With V trimmed by 7 bases and J by 9 bases, 7 bases remained unmatched. This CDR3 has 14 amino acids. Germline V gives CDR1 ENHRY, CDR2 SYGVKD. Here the CDR3 reads CAITPGTGISPLHF. CDR3 nucleotides: TGTGCCATCACCCCCGGGACAGGGATTTCACCCCTCCACTTT.

The chain links TRBV19 to TRBJ1-5; unclear D gene. This CDR3 has 14 residues. Trimming stripped 6 bases from V and 0 bases from J, with 9 bases between. Germline CDR1 LNHDA, CDR2 SQIVND (reference sequence). The CDR3 region has the DNA TGTGCCAGTAGCCCTAGTAATAGCAATCAGCCCCAGCATTTT. As protein: CASSPSNSNQPQHF.

V and J are TRBV6-6 and TRBJ1-1, with 7 positions matching TRBD1. The ends lost 5 bases at V and 3 bases at J; junction bases unmatched: 9. This CDR3 comprises 15 residues. CDR1 and CDR2 (germline): MNHNY, SVGAGI (reference sequence). The CDR3 region is CASSPRRDSYTEAFF. CDR3 DNA sequence: TGTGCCAGCAGTCCCAGAAGGGACAGTTACACTGAAGCTTTCTTT.

The chain recombines TRBV2 with TRBJ2-5, with D maybe TRBD2 (6 bases). Per germline, CDR1 SNHLY and CDR2 FYNNEI. The CDR3 contains 14 residues. Trimming took 8 bases from V and 2 from J, leaving 15 bases between them. CDR3: CASGGGGIQETQYF. The CDR3 DNA reads TGTGCCAGCGGAGGCGGAGGGATACAAGAGACCCAGTACTTC.

The chain has TRBV11-2 and TRBJ1-2; tentatively, D is TRBD1 (6 bases). V was trimmed by 5 bases and J by 7 bases, leaving 14 bases between them. The CDR3 is 13 amino acids. Germline CDR1 is SGHAT and CDR2 is FQNNGV. The CDR3 sequence: CASSPWTAFGYTF. CDR3 nucleotide sequence: TGTGCCAGCAGCCCATGGACAGCTTTTGGCTACACCTTC.

V usage is TRBV6-5 and J usage is TRBJ2-7, with a possible D match to TRBD1 (5 bases). The ends were cut back, 2 bases at V and 2 bases at J, with 10 bases in the middle. The CDR3 is 14 amino acids. Germline lookup yields CDR1 MNHEY and CDR2 SVGAGI. In DNA form, the CDR3 reads TGTGCCAGCAGTTACGACGGACAAACCTACGAGCAGTACTTC. Translating gives CASSYDGQTYEQYF.

The CDR3 DNA reads TGTGCCAGCAGATCTAATAGCAATCAGCCCCAGCATTTT. Residues: CASRSNSNQPQHF. The J gene is TRBJ1-5, the V gene TRBV2; unclear D gene. The CDR3 has 13 amino acids. The germline gives CDR1 SNHLY, CDR2 FYNNEI. V gave up 6 bases and J gave up 0 bases, with 6 bases separating them. Combining the CDR3 with reference TRBV2 and TRBJ1-5 gives the whole variable domain EPEVTQTPSHQVTQMGQEVILRCVPISNHLYFYWYRQILGQKVEFLVSFYNNEISEKSEIFDDQFSVERPDGSNFTLKIRSTKLEDSAMYFCASRSNSNQPQHFGDGTRLSIL.

CDR3 sequence (DNA): TGTGCCAGCATCCACCTTTCACAGGGAGTATTTGGCTACACCTTC. Translation gives CASIHLSQGVFGYTF. This chain connects TRBV6-5 to TRBJ1-2, with a weak D call TRBD1 (6 bases). CDR1 and CDR2 (germline): MNHEY, SVGAGI. Trimming took 7 bases from V and 7 from J, leaving 22 bases between them. The CDR3 is made up of 15 amino acids.

The chain joins TRBV7-8 to TRBJ2-5; 13 nucleotides line up with TRBD2. The length of the CDR3 is 15 residues. Per the germline V gene, CDR1 is SGHVS and CDR2 is FQNEAQ. Trimming cost V 6 bases and J 2 bases; bases outside gene matches: 3. The chain's CDR3 is CASRLGLAGQETQYF. CDR3 sequence (DNA): TGTGCCAGCAGGTTGGGACTAGCGGGGCAAGAGACCCAGTACTTC.

This chain uses TRBV11-3 with TRBJ2-5, with 9 bases aligning to TRBD1. V lost 2 bases, J lost 5 bases, and 3 bases stayed unmatched. CDR3 length: 14 amino acids. Germline V gene data show CDR1 as SGHNT and CDR2 as YENEEA. This CDR3 is CASSLTGGAETQYF. CDR3 nucleotides: TGTGCCAGCAGCTTAACAGGGGGCGCCGAGACCCAGTACTTC.

V is TRBV5-1 and J is TRBJ2-3, with D hard to call. Germline V gives CDR1 SGHRS, CDR2 YFSETQ. This CDR3 has 12 residues. V was pared by 0 bases and J by 6 bases, with 5 bases between. For the CDR3, the DNA is TGCGCCAGCAGCTTGGTGAGGGATACGCAGTATTTT. Its protein is CASSLVRDTQYF.

This clone showed up just once. V usage is TRBV2 and J usage is TRBJ1-1; 8 positions agree with TRBD1. There are 11 residues in the CDR3. Germline assignment: CDR1 SNHLY and CDR2 FYNNEI. V dropped 9 bases and J dropped 4; count of bases not matched to a gene: 1. CDR3 amino acids: CASTGGTEAFF. CDR3 DNA sequence: TGTGCCAGTACAGGGGGCACTGAAGCTTTCTTT. The full variable domain, rest sourced from reference TRBV2 and TRBJ1-1, is EPEVTQTPSHQVTQMGQEVILRCVPISNHLYFYWYRQILGQKVEFLVSFYNNEISEKSEIFDDQFSVERPDGSNFTLKIRSTKLEDSAMYFCASTGGTEAFFGQGTRLTVV.

The CDR3: CASSVLSGDTEAFF. As DNA, the CDR3 is TGTGCCAGCAGTGTGTTATCGGGAGACACTGAAGCTTTCTTT. The V call is TRBV7-9, the J call TRBJ1-1, with D unresolved. The germline gives CDR1 SEHNR, CDR2 FQNEAQ (reference sequence). Trimming took 6 bases from V and 3 from J, leaving 14 bases between them. This CDR3 comprises 14 residues.

CDR3 in DNA: TGCAGCTTTGGACAGGGGGGCTCAGATACGCAGTATTTT. Translated, it gives CSFGQGGSDTQYF. The genes are TRBV29-1 and TRBJ2-3; 10 bases fit TRBD1. This CDR3 has 13 amino acids. V lost 8 bases, J lost 4 bases, and 6 bases stayed unmatched. CDR1 is SQVTM and CDR2 is ANQGSEA in the germline V gene.

The chain is built from TRBV9 and TRBJ2-3, with a weak D call TRBD2 (6 bases). V was shortened by 0 bases and J by 3 bases, with 8 bases between the two germline ends. The CDR3 is 14 amino acids. CDR1 and CDR2 (germline): SGDLS, YYNGEE. The DNA for the CDR3 is TGTGCCAGCAGCGTAGACGGGGGAACAGATACGCAGTATTTT. Its protein product is CASSVDGGTDTQYF.

The chain joins TRBV4-1 to TRBJ2-5; tentative D call: TRBD1 (6 bases). The V gene's germline CDR1 is MGHRA and CDR2 YSYEKL. V was trimmed by 3 bases and J by 5 bases, leaving 10 bases between them. There are 13 residues in the CDR3. This chain's CDR3 is CASSQQGWETQYF. In DNA form, the CDR3 reads TGCGCCAGCAGCCAGCAGGGGTGGGAGACCCAGTACTTC.

The chain uses TRBV7-3 and TRBJ2-1, with TRBD2 identical over 8 bases. CDR1 is SGHTA, CDR2 FQGTGA, per germline. The CDR3 is made up of 16 amino acids. V was pared by 5 bases and J by 0 bases, with 6 bases of the junction left unmatched. For the CDR3, the DNA is TGTGCCAGCAGCAAACTAGCGGCGAGCTCCTACAATGAGCAGTTCTTC. Protein product: CASSKLAASSYNEQFF.

V gene TRBV6-6 combines with J gene TRBJ1-2, with 8 bases fitting TRBD1. The ends lost 2 bases at V and 8 bases at J; junction bases unmatched: 13. The germline CDR1 and CDR2 sequences are MNHNY and SVGAGI (reference sequence). The CDR3 runs 16 residues. CDR3: CASSYSPGTGEGGYTF. CDR3 coding DNA: TGTGCCAGCAGTTACAGCCCCGGGACAGGCGAAGGCGGCTACACCTTC.